This T cell receptor (beta chain) was obtained from a study of blood T cell repertoires in COVID-19 (dated by TCRdb to 2018 to 2021). Background on the whole study: Samples covering the acute and convalescent phases of COVID-19 were provided by collaborators in the United States, Italy and Spain. The prospective study material was composed of cDNA or gDNA derived from T cells, B-cell-depleted T cells, or PBMCs. Deeply sampled blood TCRbeta repertoires from subjects exposed to, actively infected with, or recovered from COVID-19 were included in the dataset. The repertoires were released in a freely available public database meant as a resource for research on the immune response to SARS-CoV-2. Samples came from the ongoing ImmuneRACE study (first 160 participants) plus 1,254 subjects from 6 global collaborators. A de-identified subject ID, COVID-19 status, age in years and sex were almost always included in the sample metadata. Where available, HLA class I and class II types were taken from metadata supplied by the sample provider and were not determined by assay-based typing.

TCRbeta CDR3 regions were amplified from genomic DNA by means of the immunoSEQ Assay, a bias-controlled multiplex PCR. Processing in the source paper ran as follows. Within the assay, amplification of reference gene primers was used to estimate how many nucleated cells each sample contained. Sequence reads were collapsed and filtered to measure the absolute abundance of every unique TCRbeta CDR3 rearrangement. For each sample, productive Simpson clonality was calculated as the square root of Simpson's diversity index across productive rearrangements. The source is immuneACCESS, and TCRdb retained only in-frame sequences with V and J called. Part of the clones is not carried over; for the studies checked, unresolved V genes explain less than half of this, and the remainder is unexplained. V, J and clone size were drawn from that table, and D and trimming were deduced from the DNA. The sample yields about 110,000 clones; approximately 80% were counted once. The top ten constitute 15% to 20% of the sample.

A word on this clone: What antigen it recognizes has not been identified. Base qualities are not recorded, but no much larger clone differs from it by a single base.

Collaborating institutions collected whole blood in K2EDTA tubes following their own protocols. For TCRbeta analysis, collaborators shipped samples as frozen whole blood, isolated PBMCs, or DNA extracted from either of those sample types. Points the paper makes about the study in general: How much clinical and demographic metadata was included differed by source and by participant, and the metadata was provided uncurated.

The sample taken for sequencing was peripheral blood. The TCR was taken from a woman aged 60-75 years with acute or convalescent COVID-19.

Read as DNA, the sequence is TGCGCCAGCAGCCCCGCAGGGAGCAATCAGCCCCAGCATTTT. Its amino acids are CASSPAGSNQPQHF. The sequence joins TRBV4-1 to TRBJ1-5; the D region possibly corresponds to TRBD1 (5 bases align). V gives up 4 bases and J gives up 1 base, and the segment between their germline ends measures 8 bases. The CDR3 contains 14 residues, cysteine and phenylalanine counted. The kept DNA is CDR3 alone, 42 bases in frame from the first base. CDR1 is given as MGHRA and CDR2 as YSYEKL, both from the germline V gene.